The 20 T cell receptor beta chains below all came from one sample that was sequenced in a study of neurological immune-mediated disorders. TCRdb re-called the 5' RACE reads with MiXCR, one entry per CDR3 protein. Of 71,000 or so distinct CDR3 sequences listed, roughly an eighth are singletons. Documented time point: longitudinal time-point 1 (baseline). The sample consisted of PBMCs. Every receptor here comes from a female donor with HTLV-1-associated myelopathy (HAM/TSP).

This clonotype was recorded many times. The chain joins TRBV7-9 to TRBJ1-1; 8 bases align to TRBD1. The CDR3 totals 15 residues. Trimming removed 5 bases from V and 5 bases from J; junction bases left unmatched: 10. CDR1 is SEHNR and CDR2 is FQNEAQ in the germline V gene (reference sequence). The CDR3, as DNA: TGTGCCAGCAGCAAGGACAGGGCAGCAATAACTGAAGCTTTCTTT. Translated, it gives CASSKDRAAITEAFF. The whole variable domain, remainder taken from reference TRBV7-9 and TRBJ1-1, is DTGVSQNPRHKITKRGQNVTFRCDPISEHNRLYWYRQTLGQGPEFLTYFQNEAQLEKSRLLSDRFSAERPKGSFSTLEIQRTEQGDSAMYLCASSKDRAAITEAFFGQGTRLTVV.

This clonotype was seen repeatedly, ten times or more. The chain links TRBV4-1 to TRBJ2-1, with D uncertain. The CDR3 is made up of 18 amino acids. CDR1 and CDR2 (germline): MGHRA, YSYEKL. V lost 0 bases to trimming and J lost 2 bases, with 17 bases between them. DNA of the CDR3: TGCGCCAGCAGCCAAGATGAAAACCGGATATCTGCCTACAATGAGCAGTTCTTC. Encoded protein: CASSQDENRISAYNEQFF.

Worth noting for this clonotype: A much larger clone lies one base from this, so it may be a read error. This rearrangement joins TRBV7-9 to TRBJ1-5; D is unresolved. The CDR3 totals 15 residues. Trimming pared 5 bases from V and 0 bases from J, leaving 11 bases between. Per the germline V gene, CDR1 is SEHNR and CDR2 is FQNEAQ (reference sequence). DNA for the CDR3: TGTGCCAGCAGCCCCCTGCGGGATAGCAATCAGCCCCAGCATTTT. Translating gives CASSPLRDSNQPQHF.

This clonotype was seen ten or more times. The chain links TRBV5-6 to TRBJ2-1; 11 bases are shared with TRBD2. CDR1 is SGHDT, CDR2 YYEEEE, per germline. The ends lost 3 bases at V and 4 bases at J; junction bases unmatched: 9. This CDR3 comprises 17 residues. The CDR3 protein is CASSSGAIAGGYNEQFF. The CDR3 DNA is TGTGCCAGCAGCTCGGGCGCGATAGCGGGGGGGTACAATGAGCAGTTCTTC.

This clonotype has ten or more counts. The gene calls are TRBV7-2 and TRBJ2-2; D gene unclear. CDR3 size: 15 residues. The germline V gene has CDR1 SGHTA and CDR2 FQGNSA. The ends were cut back, 1 base at V and 6 bases at J, with 12 bases in the middle. CDR3 amino acids: CASSLDPARAGELFF. In DNA, the CDR3 is TGTGCCAGCAGCTTAGACCCTGCGAGAGCCGGGGAGCTGTTTTTT.

The table lists this clonotype with many counts. The chain is built from TRBV11-1 and TRBJ1-4; 9 positions agree with TRBD1. V was pared by 5 bases and J by 7 bases, with 5 bases of the junction left unmatched. CDR3 length: 14 amino acids. CDR1 is SGHAT, CDR2 FQDESV, per germline (reference sequence). The CDR3 sequence: CASSATGGSEKLFF. DNA of the CDR3: TGTGCCAGCAGCGCAACAGGGGGCAGTGAAAAACTGTTTTTT.

This clonotype was detected ten times or more. The chain carries TRBV7-2 and TRBJ2-5; weak D call: TRBD1 (5 bases). Trimming removed 5 bases from V and 4 bases from J, with 20 bases in between. From germline, CDR1 is SGHTA and CDR2 FQGNSA. CDR3 length: 16 amino acids. The CDR3 loop is CASSPLGALRGETQYF. The CDR3 DNA reads as TGTGCCAGCAGCCCCCTCGGCGCCCTAAGGGGAGAGACCCAGTACTTC.

This clonotype came up a few times. CDR3 residues: CASSPRPLRDRHNEKLFF. The CDR3 coding sequence is TGTGCCAGCAGCCCCCGCCCGCTCCGGGACAGACATAATGAAAAACTGTTTTTT. The V call is TRBV12-3 or TRBV12-4, the J call TRBJ1-4; 7 bases match TRBD1. With V trimmed by 6 bases and J by 4 bases, 17 bases remained unmatched. The CDR3 contains 18 residues.

This clonotype was seen ten or more times. The chain links TRBV6-5 to TRBJ2-6; D is perhaps TRBD1 or TRBD2 (5 bases each). Trimming removed 2 bases from V and 2 bases from J, with 10 bases in between. CDR1 is MNHEY, CDR2 SVGAGI, per germline. The CDR3 is 16 residues long. The CDR3 is CASSYERGTGANVLTF. CDR3 in DNA: TGTGCCAGCAGTTACGAGAGGGGAACTGGGGCCAACGTCCTGACTTTC.

This clonotype was counted at least ten times. The rearrangement uses TRBV4-2 and TRBJ1-2; D is unresolved. Per germline, CDR1 LGHNA and CDR2 YNFKEQ. Trimming removed 0 bases from V and 4 bases from J, with 15 bases in between. CDR3 size: 16 residues. The CDR3 spells CASSQDDDTPGYGYTF. In DNA form, the CDR3 reads TGTGCCAGCAGCCAAGATGATGATACTCCGGGCTATGGCTACACCTTC.

The table lists this clonotype with many counts. V gene TRBV3-1 combines with J gene TRBJ2-3; D uncertain. Germline V gene data show CDR1 as LGHDT and CDR2 as YNNKEL (reference sequence). The V gene lost 3 bases and the J gene lost 2 bases, with 0 bases spanning the gap. The CDR3 is made up of 11 amino acids. The DNA for the CDR3 is TGTGCCAGCAGCCACACAGATACGCAGTATTTT. Residues: CASSHTDTQYF.

This clonotype was detected many times. The chain has TRBV12-3 or TRBV12-4 and TRBJ2-1; D assignment may be TRBD1 or TRBD2 (5 bases each). The CDR3 has 15 residues. V was cut by 4 bases and J by 10 bases, with 20 bases left in between. The CDR3 sequence is CASSSAPGPYDEQFF. The CDR3 DNA follows: TGTGCCAGCAGTTCCGCTCCGGGACCCTACGACGAGCAGTTCTTC.

To note about this clonotype: Germline and junction disagree at one end, which may indicate a read error. This chain connects TRBV6-6 to TRBJ2-3; weak D call: TRBD1 (5 bases). Germline V gene data show CDR1 as MNHNY and CDR2 as SVGAGI (reference sequence). The CDR3 covers 12 residues. The CDR3 DNA sequence: TGTTCCAGCAGCCAAGGGGCAGATACTCAGTATTTT. Amino acid sequence: CSSSQGADTQYF.

This clonotype has ten or more counts. The rearrangement links TRBV9 to TRBJ2-1; D is perhaps TRBD1 or TRBD2 (6 bases each). The V and J ends lost 3 bases and 8 bases respectively, with 12 bases between them. The CDR3 spans 13 residues. CDR1 SGDLS and CDR2 YYNGEE come from the germline V gene. DNA of the CDR3: TGTGCCAGCAGCGGTAGGGGGGCGGATGAGCAGTTCTTC. Translated, it gives CASSGRGADEQFF.

This clonotype was seen repeatedly, ten times or more. This rearrangement joins TRBV5-6 to TRBJ2-1; unclear D gene. The V end lost 0 bases, the J end lost 3 bases, and 13 bases lay between the germline ends. Per the germline V gene, CDR1 is SGHDT and CDR2 is YYEEEE. The CDR3 runs to 16 residues. CDR3: CASSLEGLGNYNEQFF. The CDR3 DNA reads TGTGCCAGCAGCTTGGAGGGCCTGGGGAACTACAATGAGCAGTTCTTC.

The V call is TRBV28, the J call TRBJ1-2; D possibly corresponds to TRBD1 (5 bases). Looked up from germline, CDR1 is MDHEN and CDR2 is SYDVKM. CDR3 length equals 12 residues. The V gene lost 6 bases and the J gene lost 1 base, with 6 bases spanning the gap. Here the CDR3 reads CASRGVNYGYTF. The CDR3 bases are TGTGCCAGCAGAGGGGTTAACTATGGCTACACCTTC.

This clonotype appeared a few times. The rearrangement links TRBV5-1 to TRBJ1-3; TRBD1 matches at 8 bases. The CDR3 contains 15 residues. V lost 4 bases to trimming and J lost 1 base; unmatched junction nucleotides: 4. Germline V gene sequence: CDR1 SGHRS, CDR2 YFSETQ. In DNA, the CDR3 is TGCGCCAGCAGCCCTTGGGACAGGTCTGGAAACACCATATATTTT. Protein product: CASSPWDRSGNTIYF. Complete variable domain (other parts from reference TRBV5-1 and TRBJ1-3): KAGVTQTPRYLIKTRGQQVTLSCSPISGHRSVSWYQQTPGQGLQFLFEYFSETQRNKGNFPGRFSGRQFSNSRSEMNVSTLELGDSALYLCASSPWDRSGNTIYFGEGSWLTVV.

The table lists this clonotype with many counts. This rearrangement joins TRBV6-6 to TRBJ2-1; the D gene is possibly TRBD2 (5 bases). With 7 bases removed from V and 8 bases from J, the gap between germline ends came to 12 bases. Germline lookup yields CDR1 MNHNY and CDR2 SVGAGI (reference sequence). This CDR3 comprises 12 residues. CDR3 nucleotide sequence: TGTGCCAGCATGGAAAGCGGCTATGAGCAGTTCTTC. Its protein is CASMESGYEQFF.

This clonotype has a count of ten or more. This chain links TRBV7-9 with TRBJ2-7, with D unclear. The germline CDR1 and CDR2 sequences are SEHNR and FQNEAQ (reference sequence). CDR3 size: 14 residues. Trimming took off 0 bases at V and 0 bases at J, with 6 bases between the two ends. The CDR3 DNA is TGTGCCAGCAGCTTAGCGACGGACTCCTACGAGCAGTACTTC. Residues: CASSLATDSYEQYF.

Many counts were recorded for this clonotype. The gene calls are TRBV24-1 and TRBJ2-1, with D tentatively TRBD1 (5 bases). Germline V CDR1 and CDR2: KGHDR, SFDVKD. CDR3 length equals 14 residues. V was trimmed by 0 bases and J by 7 bases, leaving 9 bases between them. The chain's CDR3 is CATSDLHRQNEQFF. Written as DNA, the CDR3 is TGTGCCACCAGTGATTTGCACAGGCAGAATGAGCAGTTCTTC.